This T cell receptor beta chain was recovered during a study of low-dose radiotherapy and immunotherapy resistance in tumors. Overall study context: Treatment of Cohort 1 consisted of 0.5 Gy per fraction every 2 weeks, adding up to 6.5 Gy.

Germline-derived CDR1 and CDR2 are SNHLY and FYNNEI. The length of the CDR3 is 15 residues. The trim removed 6 bases at V and 6 bases at J, leaving 4 bases unmatched. This clonotype came up once. Primers targeting TRAV and TRBV primed first-strand cDNA, covering alpha and beta chains. The authors ran around 19 PCR cycles to amplify TCRs with a constant-region primer and V-primer adapter. mRNA isolates were amplified via in vitro transcription. In TCRdb, the reads were re-called with MiXCR into one record per CDR3 protein. The data show about 12,000 distinct CDR3 sequences, approximately 73% seen once. The chain combines TRBV2 with TRBJ2-2; 13 bases match TRBD2. The origin of this receptor is a human donor with advanced metastatic prostate, ovarian, gallbladder or colorectal cancer (not recorded which). This table probably holds off-target reads from a library built for another chain. The CDR3: CASSGTSGKAGELFF. The CDR3 DNA sequence: TGTGCCAGCAGCGGGACTAGCGGGAAGGCCGGGGAGCTGTTTTTT.